Below are 14 T cell receptor beta chains sequenced from a single sample in a study of cytomegalovirus exposure and HLA in healthy donors. Both 60 Vbeta primers and 13 Jbeta primers went into the PCR. Here immunoSEQ multiplex PCR was the method, and the copy in TCRdb shows in-frame clones only, minus some. The sample holds approximately 180,000 clones. Sequencing input: PBMCs. The receptors derive from a man under 40 in good health and CMV-seronegative.

The chain is built from TRBV4-3 and TRBJ1-4, with 8 bases lining up with TRBD1. Unmatched junction bases numbered 17, after V lost 4 bases and J lost 4 bases. Germline V gene sequence: CDR1 LGHNA, CDR2 YSLEER. This CDR3 has 19 amino acids. Here the CDR3 DNA reads TGCGCCAGCAGCCGCCGAGGACAGGGAACCTCCCCTGGTAATGAAAAACTGTTTTTT. Protein sequence: CASSRRGQGTSPGNEKLFF.

The rearrangement joins TRBV10-1 to TRBJ2-6; perhaps TRBD2 as D (7 bases). CDR1 and CDR2 from the germline V gene are WNHNN and SYGVQD (reference sequence). The ends were cut back, 4 bases at V and 4 bases at J, with 11 bases in the middle. CDR3 size: 15 residues. CDR3: CASSGGGAGANVLTF. CDR3 sequence (DNA): TGCGCCAGCAGTGGAGGGGGGGCCGGGGCCAACGTCCTGACTTTC.

The DNA for the CDR3 is TGTGCCAGCAGCCCTCGGGGAGTTTCGGGACAGGGAAGTCAGCCCCAGCATTTT. The encoded protein is CASSPRGVSGQGSQPQHF. The rearrangement joins TRBV7-2 to TRBJ1-5, with 9 bases aligning to TRBD1. The CDR3 covers 18 residues. J gave up 6 bases and V 5 bases, and 17 bases lay outside the gene matches. CDR1 is SGHTA, CDR2 FQGNSA, per germline.

The chain is built from TRBV4-2 and TRBJ2-7; no clear D. This CDR3 contains 16 residues. CDR1 LGHNA and CDR2 YNFKEQ come from the germline V gene. The germline V and J ends were trimmed by 0 bases and 2 bases, with 14 bases remaining between them. This chain's CDR3 is CASSQEPIQPTYEQYF. CDR3 DNA sequence: TGTGCCAGCAGCCAAGAACCGATTCAACCTACCTACGAGCAGTACTTC.

V is TRBV10-3 and J is TRBJ2-5, with 7 bases aligning to TRBD2. The assigned J gene may be wrong: the sequence end matches TRBJ2-7 better. Per the germline V gene, CDR1 is ENHRY and CDR2 is SYGVKD. This CDR3 is 14 amino acids long. The chain's CDR3 is CAISVGGGEAEQYF. CDR3 sequence (DNA): TGTGCCATCAGTGTGGGGGGAGGGGAGGCCGAGCAGTACTTC.

CDR3 bases: TGTGCCAGCAGCTTAGGGTCGGGCAGGGGGCTCGGGGAGACCCAGTACTTC. It codes for CASSLGSGRGLGETQYF. The V gene is TRBV7-2, the J gene TRBJ2-5; 8 bases align to TRBD1. The CDR3 is made up of 17 amino acids. J gave up 5 bases and V 1 base, and 12 bases lay outside the gene matches. Germline V CDR1 and CDR2: SGHTA, FQGNSA.

A remark on this clone: This CDR3 is also generated by other DNA sequences in the sample. V is TRBV2 and J is TRBJ1-5; 7 nucleotides line up with TRBD1. With 4 bases clipped from V and 4 bases from J, the junction kept 4 bases outside the gene matches. The CDR3 length is 14 residues. CDR1 and CDR2 from the germline V gene are SNHLY and FYNNEI. This CDR3 reads CASSGTGENQPQHF. The CDR3 DNA reads TGTGCCAGCAGTGGGACAGGAGAGAATCAGCCCCAGCATTTT.

The chain joins TRBV9 to TRBJ2-7; perhaps TRBD2 as D (6 bases). The V gene lost 0 bases and the J gene lost 0 bases, with 13 bases spanning the gap. The CDR3 totals 16 residues. The germline V gene has CDR1 SGDLS and CDR2 YYNGEE. CDR3 DNA sequence: TGTGCCAGCAGCGTAGACCATAGCGGCCTCTCCTACGAGCAGTACTTC. It encodes CASSVDHSGLSYEQYF.

This rearrangement joins TRBV5-1 to TRBJ1-5; D is possibly TRBD1 (5 bases). Trimming removed 0 bases from V and 0 bases from J, with 7 bases in between. The germline V gene encodes CDR1 SGHRS and CDR2 YFSETQ. The CDR3 is 15 residues long. The CDR3 region has the DNA TGCGCCAGCAGCTTGGGGACATCTAGCAATCAGCCCCAGCATTTT. Residues: CASSLGTSSNQPQHF.

The chain has TRBV7-9 and TRBJ2-1; 9 positions match TRBD2. This CDR3 has 17 amino acids. The germline gives CDR1 SEHNR, CDR2 FQNEAQ (reference sequence). Unmatched junction bases numbered 15, after V lost 4 bases and J lost 8 bases. DNA for the CDR3: TGTGCCAGCAGCTCGGGGACTAGCAGGGCTAGAATGGATGAGCAGTTCTTC. Its protein product is CASSSGTSRARMDEQFF. The whole variable domain, remainder taken from reference TRBV7-9 and TRBJ2-1, is DTGVSQNPRHKITKRGQNVTFRCDPISEHNRLYWYRQTLGQGPEFLTYFQNEAQLEKSRLLSDRFSAERPKGSFSTLEIQRTEQGDSAMYLCASSSGTSRARMDEQFFGPGTRLTVL.

J is TRBJ1-1 and V is TRBV6-4, with no clear D. Germline CDR1 is MRHNA and CDR2 is SNTAGT. The CDR3 has 15 residues. V was cut by 0 bases and J by 1 base, with 9 bases left in between. CDR3 coding DNA: TGTGCCAGCAGTGACTCGAGTAGTGGGAACACTGAAGCTTTCTTT. Translation gives CASSDSSSGNTEAFF.

The rearrangement uses TRBV7-9 and TRBJ2-2; TRBD2 aligns across 7 bases. The V gene end was trimmed by 4 bases and the J gene end by 1 base; junction bases not matched to a gene: 6. CDR1 and CDR2 (germline): SEHNR, FQNEAQ (reference sequence). CDR3 length: 16 residues. The CDR3 reads CASSSRSGENTGELFF. The CDR3 DNA is TGTGCCAGCAGCTCACGGAGCGGGGAGAACACCGGGGAGCTGTTTTTT.

The rearrangement uses TRBV6-1 and TRBJ1-2; D is unresolved. This CDR3 has 12 residues. Germline V gene lookup returns CDR1 MNHNS and CDR2 SASEGT. Trimming stripped 2 bases from V and 8 bases from J, with 9 bases between. CDR3 DNA sequence: TGTGCCAGCAGTGAACAGTCGTGGGGCTACACCTTC. The encoded protein is CASSEQSWGYTF.

This rearrangement joins TRBV11-2 to TRBJ1-2; D uncertain. Germline lookup yields CDR1 SGHAT and CDR2 FQNNGV. With 4 bases removed from V and 4 bases from J, the gap between germline ends came to 4 bases. The length of the CDR3 is 11 residues. CDR3 sequence reads: CASSYSYGYTF. CDR3 coding DNA: TGTGCCAGCAGCTACTCCTATGGCTACACCTTC.